The 21 T cell receptor beta chains in this list originate from one sample, sequenced in a study of blood T cells in healthy people across ages. The second PCR ran about 7 to 12 cycles with a sample-barcoded 5' primer and J-beta primers. TCRdb re-called the 5' RACE reads through MiXCR, storing one row per CDR3 protein. The repertoire has roughly 730,000 distinct CDR3 sequences, roughly 56% of them found once; the top ten carry 20% to 30%. Sequencing used blood. Source of these receptors: a man aged 40-49 years in good health.

The chain employs TRBV7-2 and TRBJ2-2; 8 nucleotides match TRBD1. The germline V gene encodes CDR1 SGHTA and CDR2 FQGNSA. Losses at the gene ends were 3 bases for V and 0 bases for J; bases not matched to a gene: 6. The CDR3 spans 17 residues. Written as DNA, the CDR3 is TGTGCCAGCAGCTTCCTAAGACAGGGGCCGAACACCGGGGAGCTGTTTTTT. Amino acids: CASSFLRQGPNTGELFF.

The chain combines TRBV29-1 with TRBJ2-3, with 9 bases fitting TRBD2. V lost 3 bases, J lost 3 bases, and 7 bases stayed unmatched. Germline V gene data show CDR1 as SQVTM and CDR2 as ANQGSEA. The CDR3 is 15 residues long. The CDR3 is CSVEPRGGGTDTQYF. The DNA for the CDR3 is TGCAGCGTTGAGCCGCGGGGGGGCGGTACAGATACGCAGTATTTT.

The chain is built from TRBV7-2 and TRBJ2-6; no clear D gene. The V end was cut by 3 bases, the J end by 5 bases, with 17 bases between. CDR3 length equals 17 residues. Germline-derived CDR1 and CDR2 are SGHTA and FQGNSA. The CDR3 spells CASSFSGSASWANVLTF. The CDR3 DNA is TGTGCCAGCAGCTTCTCTGGGTCCGCCTCATGGGCCAACGTCCTGACTTTC.

This rearrangement joins TRBV18 to TRBJ2-1, with D perhaps TRBD2 (7 bases). Trimming removed 3 bases from V and 9 bases from J, with 18 bases in between. The CDR3 has 15 amino acids. Germline V gene sequence: CDR1 KGHSH, CDR2 LQKENI. The DNA of the CDR3 is TGTGCCAGCTCACCGAGCGGGACATCGAACCGTGAGCAGTTCTTC. Translated: CASSPSGTSNREQFF.

V usage is TRBV11-3 and J usage is TRBJ2-1; TRBD1 matches 9 bases. This CDR3 comprises 13 residues. V was pared by 0 bases and J by 12 bases, with 3 bases of the junction left unmatched. Germline CDR1 reads SGHNT; CDR2 reads YENEEA. In DNA form, the CDR3 reads TGTGCCAGCAGCTTAGATGGGGGACAGGGGCAGTTCTTC. Its translation: CASSLDGGQGQFF.

The rearrangement uses TRBV7-2 and TRBJ2-4; 9 bases agree with TRBD2. The DNA end favors TRBJ2-7, so the J call may be wrong. There are 16 residues in the CDR3. The germline V gene has CDR1 SGHTA and CDR2 FQGNSA. The CDR3 sequence is CASSPMPSGTLYEQYF. The CDR3 DNA sequence: TGTGCCAGCAGCCCGATGCCTAGCGGGACGCTCTACGAGCAGTACTTC.

CDR3 sequence reads: CASSPGTGANQPQHF. In DNA, the CDR3 is TGTGCCAGCAGCCCCGGGACAGGGGCCAATCAGCCCCAGCATTTT. V is TRBV5-6 and J is TRBJ1-5, with 10 positions matching TRBD1. CDR1 and CDR2 from the germline V gene are SGHDT and YYEEEE. The V and J ends lost 4 bases and 3 bases, in that order; junction bases with no gene match: 4. The CDR3 has 15 amino acids.

The genes are TRBV9 and TRBJ2-7; D is ambiguous. Looked up from germline, CDR1 is SGDLS and CDR2 is YYNGEE. V was trimmed by 4 bases and J by 5 bases, leaving 19 bases between them. This CDR3 is 15 amino acids long. CDR3 loop: CASSPRVNSQDEQYF. The DNA of the CDR3 is TGTGCCAGCAGCCCCCGAGTGAACTCCCAGGACGAGCAGTACTTC.

The CDR3 spells CSANQRAPYNEQYF. The CDR3 nucleotides are TGCAGTGCTAACCAGCGGGCCCCCTACAATGAGCAGTACTTC. The V gene is TRBV20-1, the J gene TRBJ2-1; weak D call: TRBD2 (6 bases). TRBJ2-7 explains the end of the DNA better; the J call may be wrong. The CDR3 is made up of 14 amino acids. Germline CDR1 is DFQATT and CDR2 is SNEGSKA (reference sequence).

The sample holds a few counts of this clonotype. The chain uses TRBV6-1 and TRBJ2-5; D is possibly TRBD2 (7 bases). V was shortened by 7 bases and J by 5 bases, with 20 bases between the two germline ends. The CDR3 extends over 15 amino acids. Looked up from germline, CDR1 is MNHNS and CDR2 is SASEGT. The CDR3 coding sequence is TGTGCCAGCATTTGGCGGGGAGGGGGATGGGAGACCCAGTACTTC. This gives the protein CASIWRGGGWETQYF.

V is TRBV28 and J is TRBJ2-7, with 8 bases lining up with TRBD1. Per germline, CDR1 MDHEN and CDR2 SYDVKM. The length of the CDR3 is 16 residues. Losses at the gene ends were 5 bases for V and 3 bases for J; bases not matched to a gene: 12. The CDR3 DNA reads TGTGCCAGCAGTCTTATGGGAAAACAGGGGGACTACGAGCAGTACTTC. Protein sequence: CASSLMGKQGDYEQYF.

Points on this clonotype: A much larger clone lies one base from this, so it may be a read error. The chain is built from TRBV20-1 and TRBJ1-2; perhaps TRBD1 as D (5 bases). The germline gives CDR1 DFQATT, CDR2 SNEGSKA (reference sequence). The CDR3 loop spans 13 amino acids. CDR3 nucleotide sequence: TGCAGGGGCGGGGACGGGTCTAACTATGGCTACACCTTC. Protein: CRGGDGSNYGYTF.

The chain combines TRBV24-1 with TRBJ2-2; no definite D call. V was clipped by 1 base and J by 6 bases, with 5 bases between them. Germline V CDR1 and CDR2: KGHDR, SFDVKD. The length of the CDR3 is 13 residues. This CDR3 reads CATSDLGAGELFF. In DNA form, the CDR3 reads TGTGCCACCAGTGATTTAGGCGCCGGGGAGCTGTTTTTT.

The CDR3 bases are TGTGCCAGCAGCTTAGTATCTAGCGGAGATACAGATACGCAGTATTTT. Amino acids: CASSLVSSGDTDTQYF. The chain couples TRBV7-2 to TRBJ2-3; 7 bases line up with TRBD2. This CDR3 comprises 16 residues. Germline-derived CDR1 and CDR2 are SGHTA and FQGNSA. The V segment lost 1 base and the J segment 3 bases; nucleotides outside the gene matches: 7.

The chain is built from TRBV14 and TRBJ2-5; 8 nucleotides match TRBD2. Per the germline V gene, CDR1 is SGHDN and CDR2 is FVKESK. CDR3 length: 17 residues. The V segment lost 1 base and the J segment 0 bases; nucleotides outside the gene matches: 7. The CDR3 loop is CASSQAQAGANQETQYF. CDR3 bases: TGTGCCAGCAGCCAAGCTCAAGCGGGGGCTAACCAAGAGACCCAGTACTTC.

This rearrangement joins TRBV9 to TRBJ2-5, with 13 nucleotides matching TRBD2. In germline, CDR1 is SGDLS, CDR2 YYNGEE. The CDR3 runs to 15 residues. V lost 8 bases, J lost 5 bases, and 9 bases stayed unmatched. The CDR3 coding sequence is TGTGCCAGTAGCCGGACTAGCGGGGGCCGGGAGACCCAGTACTTC. Protein sequence: CASSRTSGGRETQYF.

The J gene is TRBJ2-5, the V gene TRBV4-1, with D unresolved. The CDR3 covers 14 residues. Germline assignment: CDR1 MGHRA and CDR2 YSYEKL. V was cut by 2 bases and J by 3 bases, with 10 bases left in between. CDR3 residues: CASSQYPGEETQYF. Written as DNA, the CDR3 is TGCGCCAGCAGCCAATATCCGGGTGAAGAGACCCAGTACTTC.

The chain is built from TRBV2 and TRBJ2-4; 9 bases align to TRBD2. This CDR3 spans 15 amino acids. Losses at the gene ends were 2 bases for V and 8 bases for J; bases not matched to a gene: 7. Germline V lookup: CDR1 SNHLY, CDR2 FYNNEI. CDR3 sequence: CASSEIAGGGDIQYF. The DNA for the CDR3 is TGTGCCAGCAGTGAAATCGCGGGAGGGGGGGACATTCAGTACTTC.

V usage is TRBV10-3 and J usage is TRBJ2-7; TRBD1 might be the D (5 bases). CDR1 is ENHRY, CDR2 SYGVKD, per germline. V was shortened by 0 bases and J by 2 bases, with 11 bases between the two germline ends. The CDR3 runs 15 residues. CDR3 DNA sequence: TGTGCCATCAGTGAGTCCAGGGCCCTCACCTACGAGCAGTACTTC. It yields the protein CAISESRALTYEQYF.

The chain links TRBV4-1 to TRBJ2-7; TRBD2 matches 7 bases. This CDR3 is built from 16 residues. The germline V gene has CDR1 MGHRA and CDR2 YSYEKL. J gave up 2 bases and V 1 base, and 8 bases lay outside the gene matches. The CDR3 spells CASSQGLGDYPYEQYF. In DNA form, the CDR3 reads TGCGCCAGCAGCCAAGGGCTGGGGGACTACCCCTACGAGCAGTACTTC.

The J gene is TRBJ2-5, the V gene TRBV7-2; TRBD2 matches at 7 bases. In germline, CDR1 is SGHTA, CDR2 FQGNSA. The CDR3 length is 14 residues. J lost 11 bases, V lost 6 bases, and 15 bases had no gene match. The CDR3 spells CASRSRGGANEQYF. In DNA form, the CDR3 reads TGTGCCAGCAGGTCTCGCGGGGGAGCCAATGAGCAGTACTTC.